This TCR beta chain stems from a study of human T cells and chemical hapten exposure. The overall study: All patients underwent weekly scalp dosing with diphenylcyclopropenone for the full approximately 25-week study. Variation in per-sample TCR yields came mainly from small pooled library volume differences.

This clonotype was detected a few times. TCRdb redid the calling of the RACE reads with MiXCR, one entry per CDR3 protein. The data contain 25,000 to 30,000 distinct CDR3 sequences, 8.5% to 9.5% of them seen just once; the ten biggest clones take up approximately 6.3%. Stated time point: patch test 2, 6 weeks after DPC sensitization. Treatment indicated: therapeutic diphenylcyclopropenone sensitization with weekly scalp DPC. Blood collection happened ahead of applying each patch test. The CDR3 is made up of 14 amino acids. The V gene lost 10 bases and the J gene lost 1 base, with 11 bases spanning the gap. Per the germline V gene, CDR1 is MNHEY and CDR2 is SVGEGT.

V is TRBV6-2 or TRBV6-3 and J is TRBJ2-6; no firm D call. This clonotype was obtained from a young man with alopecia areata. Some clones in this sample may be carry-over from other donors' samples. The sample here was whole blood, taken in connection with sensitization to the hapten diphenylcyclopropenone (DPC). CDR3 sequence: CATSRGSGANVLTF. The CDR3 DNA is TGTGCCACCTCCCGAGGATCTGGGGCCAACGTCCTGACTTTC.